This T cell receptor beta chain came from a study of blood T cells in healthy people across ages. The second PCR ran roughly 6 to 11 cycles with a sample-barcoded 5' primer and J-beta primers. MiXCR, applied by TCRdb to the 5' RACE reads, yields one record per CDR3 protein. The sample records 760,000 or so distinct CDR3 sequences, 20% to 25% being singletons. This clonotype was seen once. This same sample was also part of a study on T cells of mothers and their children. That source adds: Among related mother-child pairs, overlap was slightly higher than in unrelated pairs, though not significantly.

Sequenced material: blood. This TCR derives from a boy between 10 and 17 years old in good health.

The CDR3 reads CASSKGLFYEQYF. For the CDR3, the DNA is TGTGCCAGCAGCAAAGGGCTCTTCTACGAGCAGTACTTC. The V call is TRBV27, the J call TRBJ2-5; no reliable D call. The J call may be faulty, since TRBJ2-7 better matches the DNA end. Germline V lookup: CDR1 MNHEY, CDR2 SMNVEV (reference sequence). The CDR3 is 13 amino acids.